The next 15 T cell receptor beta chains were all read from a single sample in a study of T cells after yellow fever vaccination. TCRdb passed the 5' RACE reads through MiXCR, listing each CDR3 protein once. The table includes under 350,000 distinct CDR3 sequences, about 4% detected once. This sample comprised PBMCs, obtained 5 days after the yellow fever booster vaccination. The receptors were gathered from a man aged 18-30 years who received the YFV17D yellow fever vaccine.

This clonotype was observed a handful of times. The chain couples TRBV3-1 to TRBJ2-3, with 8 bases fitting TRBD1. With 6 bases clipped from V and 2 bases from J, the junction kept 16 bases outside the gene matches. Germline CDR1 is LGHDT and CDR2 is YNNKEL (reference sequence). The CDR3 covers 18 residues. For the CDR3, the DNA is TGTGCCAGCAGTGACGCACGGACAGGGAAAAGGGTCACAGATACGCAGTATTTT. Amino acid sequence: CASSDARTGKRVTDTQYF.

This clonotype was counted at least ten times. The V and J genes are TRBV4-3 and TRBJ2-1; D is ambiguous. This CDR3 spans 16 amino acids. Trimming took off 5 bases at V and 2 bases at J, with 16 bases between the two ends. Germline values: CDR1 LGHNA, CDR2 YSLEER. In DNA form, the CDR3 reads TGCGCCAGCAGCAATATAATAAGGATGACCTACAATGAGCAGTTCTTC. It is translated as CASSNIIRMTYNEQFF.

V is TRBV10-3 and J is TRBJ1-5; the D gene is possibly TRBD1 (6 bases). CDR3 length equals 14 residues. Germline V gene sequence: CDR1 ENHRY, CDR2 SYGVKD. V shed 2 bases and J shed 1 base, with 6 bases lying between them. CDR3: CAISEGQSNQPQHF. DNA of the CDR3: TGTGCCATCAGTGAGGGACAGAGCAATCAGCCCCAGCATTTT.

The gene calls are TRBV20-1 and TRBJ2-1; TRBD2 matches at 7 bases. Germline values: CDR1 DFQATT, CDR2 SNEGSKA (reference sequence). V gave up 0 bases and J gave up 6 bases; unmatched junction bases: 5. This CDR3 spans 14 amino acids. The CDR3 DNA reads TGCAGTGCTAGAGATCCGGCGGGGGTCAATGAGCAGTTCTTC. Amino acid sequence: CSARDPAGVNEQFF.

This clonotype has just a few counts. V is TRBV28 and J is TRBJ1-1, with 9 bases that match TRBD1. There are 11 residues in the CDR3. The germline V gene has CDR1 MDHEN and CDR2 SYDVKM. CDR3 coding DNA: TGTGTCCACACAGGGGGCTCTGAAGCTTTCTTT. Its translation: CVHTGGSEAFF.

This clonotype showed up many times. In DNA, the CDR3 is TGTGCCAGCAGTTTCGAATCTGGGGCCAACGTCCTGACTTTC. This gives the protein CASSFESGANVLTF. The V call is TRBV12-3 or TRBV12-4, the J call TRBJ2-6; D not resolved. The CDR3 sequence is 14 residues long. V gave up 3 bases and J gave up 1 base, with 4 bases separating them.

This clonotype was picked up a small number of times. The chain carries TRBV18 and TRBJ1-2; D is possibly TRBD1 (6 bases). Germline CDR1 is KGHSH and CDR2 is LQKENI. CDR3 size: 14 residues. V gave up 6 bases and J gave up 4 bases, with 15 bases separating them. The CDR3, as DNA: TGTGCCAGCTCGCCCGAGGGGGGGCCCTATGGCTACACCTTC. Translating it yields CASSPEGGPYGYTF. Looking up the rest from reference TRBV18 and TRBJ1-2 gives the full variable domain: NAGVMQNPRHLVRRRGQEARLRCSPMKGHSHVYWYRQLPEEGLKFMVYLQKENIIDESGMPKERFSAEFPKEGPSILRIQQVVRGDSAAYFCASSPEGGPYGYTFGSGTRLTVV.

This clonotype has at least ten counts. The gene calls are TRBV2 and TRBJ2-2; D is possibly TRBD2 (6 bases). The CDR3 totals 13 residues. V was clipped by 9 bases and J by 4 bases, with 12 bases between them. Germline CDR1 SNHLY, CDR2 FYNNEI. The CDR3 DNA is TGTGCCAGAGCCGGGGGTGGCACCGGGGAGCTGTTTTTT. This gives the protein CARAGGGTGELFF.

This clonotype showed up just once. The chain couples TRBV15 to TRBJ1-2, with D perhaps TRBD1 (5 bases). The CDR3 contains 13 residues. V was cut by 6 bases and J by 3 bases, with 11 bases left in between. Looked up from germline, CDR1 is LNHNV and CDR2 is YYDKDF (reference sequence). The CDR3 DNA reads as TGTGCCACCAGTCTAACAGGTTACTATGGCTACACCTTC. Protein product: CATSLTGYYGYTF.

The chain links TRBV6-6 to TRBJ2-3; 11 nucleotides match TRBD2. Germline CDR1 is MNHNY and CDR2 is SVGAGI (reference sequence). The CDR3 is made up of 17 amino acids. With 8 bases clipped from V and 0 bases from J, the junction kept 10 bases outside the gene matches. The DNA for the CDR3 is TGTGCCAGCCCCCCTAGCGGGGGGTTCAGTAGCACAGATACGCAGTATTTT. This gives the protein CASPPSGGFSSTDTQYF.

This clonotype was seen only a few times. This rearrangement joins TRBV11-2 to TRBJ2-4; 13 bases line up with TRBD2. Trimming at V came to 5 bases and at J to 3 bases, leaving 13 bases not matched to a gene. The CDR3 extends over 19 amino acids. CDR1 SGHAT and CDR2 FQNNGV come from the germline V gene. CDR3 sequence reads: CASSRPALAGGYYKNIQYF. The CDR3 DNA sequence: TGTGCCAGCAGCCGCCCGGCACTAGCGGGGGGGTACTACAAAAACATTCAGTACTTC. The full variable domain, its missing parts supplied by reference TRBV11-2 and TRBJ2-4, is EAGVAQSPRYKIIEKRQSVAFWCNPISGHATLYWYQQILGQGPKLLIQFQNNGVVDDSQLPKDRFSAERLKGVDSTLKIQPAKLEDSAVYLCASSRPALAGGYYKNIQYFGAGTRLSVL.

This chain joins TRBV4-1 and TRBJ1-5; the D gene is possibly TRBD1 (5 bases). The CDR3 has 20 residues. The V and J ends lost 4 bases and 0 bases respectively, with 25 bases between them. Germline CDR1 and CDR2: MGHRA and YSYEKL. In DNA form, the CDR3 reads TGCGCCAGCAGCCCACGGAGCCCGGACAAAGACCCACATAGCAATCAGCCCCAGCATTTT. Its protein is CASSPRSPDKDPHSNQPQHF.

This clonotype was observed many times. The rearrangement uses TRBV7-2 and TRBJ2-5; D might be TRBD2 (6 bases). V was cut by 1 base and J by 5 bases, with 14 bases left in between. This CDR3 contains 15 residues. The germline V gene encodes CDR1 SGHTA and CDR2 FQGNSA. This CDR3 reads CASSLDGGRMETQYF. The CDR3 DNA reads TGTGCCAGCAGCTTAGACGGGGGAAGGATGGAGACCCAGTACTTC.

The chain links TRBV11-2 to TRBJ2-3, with unresolved D. The CDR3 is made up of 12 amino acids. Germline lookup yields CDR1 SGHAT and CDR2 FQNNGV. The V end was cut by 4 bases, the J end by 9 bases, with 11 bases between. The CDR3 loop reads CASSSRATTQYF. CDR3 bases: TGTGCCAGCAGCTCCCGGGCCACGACGCAGTATTTT.

The CDR3 nucleotides are TGTGCCAGCAGCCAAGATCGGGGCGGGGGGGGAAGGACTGAAGCTTTCTTT. The encoded protein is CASSQDRGGGGRTEAFF. The chain couples TRBV4-2 to TRBJ1-1, with a tentative D call TRBD1 (5 bases). V gave up 0 bases and J gave up 5 bases, with 19 bases separating them. The CDR3 contains 17 residues. CDR1 and CDR2 from the germline V gene are LGHNA and YNFKEQ.